These 8 T cell receptor beta chains came from one sample sequenced in a study of cytomegalovirus exposure and HLA in healthy donors (dated by TCRdb to the late 2010s). To prepare the library, the immunoSEQ multiplex PCR assay was applied. The multiplex PCR relied on a mix of 60 forward primers for TCR Vbeta segments and 13 reverse primers for TCR Jbeta segments. The table was pulled from immuneACCESS by TCRdb, which kept in-frame rearrangements only. Such tables lose some clones; where checked, under half of the loss comes from unresolved V genes, and the rest has no known cause. For this sample there are around 94,000 clones; nearly 65% appear just once. Approximately 4.3% of the sample belongs to the ten largest clones. Source material: PBMCs. Source of these receptors: a human donor in good health.

The chain uses TRBV27 and TRBJ2-7; D is possibly TRBD1 (6 bases). V lost 3 bases to trimming and J lost 6 bases, with 15 bases between them. The CDR3 loop spans 14 amino acids. Germline CDR1 MNHEY, CDR2 SMNVEV (reference sequence). CDR3 sequence reads: CASSFWAQDSEQYF. CDR3 nucleotide sequence: TGTGCCAGCAGTTTTTGGGCCCAGGACAGCGAGCAGTACTTC.

The V and J genes are TRBV7-2 and TRBJ1-2, with D unresolved. V was trimmed by 3 bases and J by 0 bases, leaving 8 bases between them. The germline gives CDR1 SGHTA, CDR2 FQGNSA. This CDR3 comprises 14 residues. This chain's CDR3 is CASSFRRSNYGYTF. Written as DNA, the CDR3 is TGTGCCAGCAGCTTTCGGCGGTCTAACTATGGCTACACCTTC.

This chain uses TRBV2 with TRBJ2-3, with 8 bases aligning to TRBD1. The CDR3 has 16 residues. With V trimmed by 6 bases and J by 5 bases, 13 bases remained unmatched. Germline V gives CDR1 SNHLY, CDR2 FYNNEI. CDR3 region: CASSDLGTGEGDTQYF. CDR3 nucleotides: TGTGCCAGCAGCGATCTCGGGACAGGAGAAGGAGATACGCAGTATTTT.

This sequence joins TRBV6-5 and TRBJ2-2, with D maybe TRBD1 (6 bases). CDR1 and CDR2 from the germline V gene are MNHEY and SVGAGI. The CDR3 covers 15 residues. Trimming removed 5 bases from V and 3 bases from J, with 13 bases in between. CDR3 sequence (DNA): TGTGCCAGCAGTCCTCGGGACACCTACACCGGGGAGCTGTTTTTT. This gives the protein CASSPRDTYTGELFF.

V gene TRBV18 combines with J gene TRBJ2-2, with 7 bases identical to TRBD2. This CDR3 has 20 amino acids. Germline lookup yields CDR1 KGHSH and CDR2 LQKENI. With V trimmed by 4 bases and J by 2 bases, 19 bases remained unmatched. CDR3 sequence reads: CASSHLFRPTSAANTGELFF. CDR3 DNA sequence: TGTGCCAGCTCACACCTCTTTCGCCCAACTAGCGCGGCAAACACCGGGGAGCTGTTTTTT.

The J gene is TRBJ2-7, the V gene TRBV19, with TRBD2 matching over 10 bases. Germline lookup yields CDR1 LNHDA and CDR2 SQIVND (reference sequence). The CDR3 has 15 amino acids. V was clipped by 2 bases and J by 2 bases; unmatched bases: 3. CDR3 sequence reads: CASSIKSGRAYEQYF. For the CDR3, the DNA is TGTGCCAGTAGTATAAAGAGCGGGAGGGCCTACGAGCAGTACTTC.

Concerning this clone itself: Other DNA sequences in this specimen translate into the identical CDR3. The V call is TRBV14, the J call TRBJ2-7; no definite D call. CDR1 is SGHDN and CDR2 is FVKESK in the germline V gene. The ends were cut back, 5 bases at V and 4 bases at J, with 12 bases in the middle. The CDR3 is made up of 13 amino acids. As DNA, the CDR3 is TGTGCCAGCAGCGGAGATATTCTTTACGAGCAGTACTTC. Amino acids: CASSGDILYEQYF.

The rearrangement joins TRBV5-6 to TRBJ1-1; no clear D gene. The CDR3 is 13 residues long. Trimming pared 3 bases from V and 0 bases from J, leaving 6 bases between. Germline CDR1 reads SGHDT; CDR2 reads YYEEEE. CDR3: CASSSRLNTEAFF. The CDR3, as DNA: TGTGCCAGCAGCTCTCGTCTGAACACTGAAGCTTTCTTT.